What follows are 27 T cell receptor beta chains derived from one specimen sequenced in a study of prognosis after radiotherapy for stage I lung cancer. Genomic DNA provided the template from which TCR beta CDR3 was amplified by two-round multiplex PCR. Primers specific to each TRBV and TRBJ gene drove first-round PCR. TCRdb re-called the multiplex PCR reads through MiXCR, storing one row per CDR3 protein. The top ten clones hold 16% of a sample with 30,000 to 35,000 distinct CDR3 sequences, roughly 52% of them seen once. The material was PBMCs, obtained before or after stereotactic body radiation therapy (not recorded which). These TCRs come from a donor over 45 with non-small cell lung cancer.

The table lists this clonotype with many counts. This chain joins TRBV20-1 and TRBJ2-1; a weak D match, TRBD2 (6 bases). The CDR3 extends over 14 amino acids. From germline, CDR1 is DFQATT and CDR2 SNEGSKA (reference sequence). Between the trimmed V and J ends, which lost 0 bases and 7 bases, there was a span of 13 bases. The CDR3 region has the DNA TGCAGTGCTAGAGAAGGGACTGGGAGTAATGAGCAGTTCTTC. This sequence encodes CSAREGTGSNEQFF.

The chain has TRBV5-1 and TRBJ1-3; no clear D gene. The CDR3 has 15 amino acids. The germline V gene has CDR1 SGHRS and CDR2 YFSETQ. V lost 0 bases, J lost 0 bases, and 7 bases lay in between. CDR3 coding DNA: TGCGCCAGCAGCTTGGAAGGGAACTCTGGAAACACCATATATTTT. Translating it yields CASSLEGNSGNTIYF.

This clonotype was seen repeatedly, ten times or more. The chain links TRBV6-4 to TRBJ2-1; 7 bases agree with TRBD1. Losses at the gene ends were 0 bases for V and 7 bases for J; bases not matched to a gene: 6. Germline V CDR1 and CDR2: MRHNA, SNTAGT. The CDR3 runs 15 residues. This CDR3 is CASSDSRQGGNEQFF. The CDR3 coding sequence is TGTGCCAGCAGTGACTCGAGACAGGGTGGTAATGAGCAGTTCTTC.

This clonotype showed up many times. The gene calls are TRBV7-3 and TRBJ2-2; no firm D call. V lost 8 bases, J lost 0 bases, and 10 bases lay in between. CDR1 and CDR2 (germline): SGHTA, FQGTGA. The CDR3 totals 14 residues. CDR3 region: CASQPAANTGELFF. CDR3 sequence (DNA): TGTGCCAGCCAGCCGGCCGCGAACACCGGGGAGCTGTTTTTT.

Regarding this clonotype: At one boundary the junction diverges from the germline segment, which might be a read error. The CDR3 reads CATIRVKSLAGSYEQYF. CDR3 DNA sequence: TGTGCCACCATCAGAGTGAAGAGTCTAGCGGGATCGTACGAGCAGTACTTC. V gene TRBV15 combines with J gene TRBJ2-7, with TRBD2 matching 9 bases. This CDR3 is 17 amino acids long. Germline-derived CDR1 and CDR2 are LNHNV and YYDKDF (reference sequence).

By share, this clonotype counts as medium-sized. This rearrangement joins TRBV27 to TRBJ2-7; 10 positions match TRBD2. The CDR3 is 17 residues long. CDR1 and CDR2 (germline): MNHEY, SMNVEV (reference sequence). Trimming cost V 6 bases and J 6 bases; bases outside gene matches: 17. The CDR3 sequence is CASRSLAPAGGPSEQYF. CDR3 sequence (DNA): TGTGCCAGCAGAAGTTTGGCCCCAGCGGGAGGGCCTAGCGAGCAGTACTTC.

This clonotype was seen ten or more times. The junction does not match germline at one end; this may be a read error. The rearrangement links TRBV7-7 to TRBJ2-5; 9 bases fit TRBD2. CDR3 length: 16 amino acids. Germline-derived CDR1 and CDR2 are SSHAT and FNYEAQ (reference sequence). DNA for the CDR3: TGTGCTAGCAGCAAAAATAGCGGGAGTGGGCAAGAGACCCAGTACTTC. Its protein product is CASSKNSGSGQETQYF.

About this clonotype: The CDR3 end shows no conserved phenylalanine or tryptophan, and so a read error is likely. The V gene is TRBV6-2 or TRBV6-3, the J gene TRBJ2-3; 11 bases are shared with TRBD2. In germline, CDR1 is MNHEY, CDR2 SVGEGT. The CDR3 runs 15 residues. V shed 2 bases and J 7 bases; nucleotides not matched to a gene: 5. CDR3 DNA: TGTGCCAGCAGTTACGAAGCTAGCGGGAGGAATACGCAGTATTCT. Translated, it gives CASSYEASGRNTQYS.

This clonotype was found many times. The chain joins TRBV4-3 to TRBJ2-5; possibly TRBD2 for D (6 bases). The CDR3 totals 13 residues. V shed 0 bases and J shed 7 bases, with 9 bases lying between them. The germline CDR1 and CDR2 sequences are LGHNA and YSLEER. Here the CDR3 reads CASSQERGGTQYF. The CDR3 nucleotides are TGCGCCAGCAGCCAAGAGAGGGGAGGGACCCAGTACTTC.

This clonotype is judged medium-sized. This chain links TRBV20-1 with TRBJ2-1, with 8 bases aligning to TRBD2. Germline V gives CDR1 DFQATT, CDR2 SNEGSKA (reference sequence). V dropped 3 bases and J dropped 0; count of bases not matched to a gene: 4. This CDR3 contains 15 residues. The CDR3: CSARIAGSSYNEQFF. The CDR3 bases are TGCAGTGCTAGGATAGCGGGAAGCTCCTACAATGAGCAGTTCTTC.

Ten or more counts support this clonotype. The V gene is TRBV6-1, the J gene TRBJ2-1; the D gene is possibly TRBD2 (5 bases). The CDR3 runs 16 residues. CDR1 is MNHNS, CDR2 SASEGT, per germline. Between the trimmed V and J ends, which lost 6 bases and 7 bases, there was a span of 22 bases. This chain's CDR3 is CASSPAFRGQQNEQFF. CDR3 sequence (DNA): TGTGCCAGCAGCCCCGCCTTTCGCGGGCAGCAAAATGAGCAGTTCTTC.

Turning to this clonotype: Given a far larger clone just one base away, this is likely a sequencing read error. The rearrangement uses TRBV6-9 and TRBJ1-1, with a weak D call TRBD1 (5 bases). This CDR3 is built from 16 residues. V was clipped by 3 bases and J by 1 base, with 15 bases between them. Germline V gene lookup returns CDR1 MNHGY and CDR2 SVAAGI. The CDR3 nucleotides read TGTGCCAGCAGTTACTCTGGTAGGGGACCGAACACTGAAGCTTTCTTT. Translating it yields CASSYSGRGPNTEAFF.

The V gene is TRBV9, the J gene TRBJ1-3; no firm D call. V was clipped by 4 bases and J by 2 bases, with 13 bases between them. The CDR3 has 15 amino acids. Germline loops: CDR1 SGDLS, CDR2 YYNGEE. The CDR3 protein is CASSLSCAAGNTIYF. The CDR3 region has the DNA TGTGCCAGCAGCTTATCCTGTGCCGCTGGAAACACCATATATTTT.

This chain uses TRBV20-1 with TRBJ2-7; 8 nucleotides match TRBD2. The germline gives CDR1 DFQATT, CDR2 SNEGSKA (reference sequence). J lost 0 bases, V lost 0 bases, and 7 bases had no gene match. This CDR3 is 16 amino acids long. In DNA form, the CDR3 reads TGCAGTGCTAGAGATCTTGGTAGCGGGGACTCCTACGAGCAGTACTTC. Translating it yields CSARDLGSGDSYEQYF.

The rearrangement joins TRBV5-1 to TRBJ2-3; D is unclear. The DNA end is more similar to TRBJ1-5, so the J call may be wrong. The CDR3 is 14 amino acids. Per the germline V gene, CDR1 is SGHRS and CDR2 is YFSETQ. CDR3 coding DNA: TGCGCCAGCAGCTTGTGGGTTTCCACAGATACGCAGCATTTT. Its translation is CASSLWVSTDTQHF.

For this clonotype: The junction departs from germline at one end; a sequencing error may be responsible. The chain is built from TRBV11-2 and TRBJ2-1; D gene uncertain. The CDR3 runs 14 residues. From germline, CDR1 is SGHAT and CDR2 FQNNGV. The chain's CDR3 is CASSLLSSYNEQSF. As DNA, the CDR3 is TGTGCCAGCAGCTTACTGAGCTCCTACAATGAGCAGTCCTTC.

This clonotype has at least ten counts. Written as DNA, the CDR3 is TGTGCCAGCTCCAACGACCAAGAGACCCAGTACTTC. Translated, it gives CASSNDQETQYF. The chain carries TRBV18 and TRBJ2-5; D remains ambiguous. Germline CDR1 is KGHSH and CDR2 is LQKENI. The CDR3 has 12 amino acids. V lost 6 bases and J lost 0, with 5 bases in between.

This clonotype was counted a few times. Only one base separates this from a far larger clonotype, so it likely reflects a read error. Without the conserved terminal phenylalanine or tryptophan, this CDR3 likely stems from a read error. No DNA is shown, since the ends of the CDR3 on it are uncertain; the CDR3 is the one TCRdb lists. The chain recombines TRBV6-2 or TRBV6-3 with TRBJ2-7; TRBD1 reflects the table's D call only, with no check against the DNA. Germline assignment: CDR1 MNHEY and CDR2 SVGEGT. 11 amino acids form the CDR3, both terminal residues included. The CDR3 sequence: CASSQGQGKYL.

There are many counts of this clonotype. This sequence joins TRBV11-2 and TRBJ1-3; a possible D gene is TRBD1 (5 bases). The CDR3 consists of 16 residues. CDR1 is SGHAT, CDR2 FQNNGV, per germline. Trimming left V 5 bases short and J 5 bases short, with 19 bases between. In DNA form, the CDR3 reads TGTGCCAGCAGCCCCCCCCCGGGGGGAAGGAGAAACACCATATATTTT. It is translated as CASSPPPGGRRNTIYF.

The V call is TRBV9, the J call TRBJ2-7; 13 bases are a match to TRBD2. V shed 3 bases, J shed 5 bases, and the junction held 5 bases outside the gene matches. The CDR3 runs to 15 residues. CDR1 and CDR2 from the germline V gene are SGDLS and YYNGEE. The CDR3 DNA reads as TGTGCCAGCAGCGCAGGACTAGCGGGAGTCCACGAGCAGTACTTC. Its translation: CASSAGLAGVHEQYF.

Within the sample, this clonotype is medium-sized. This chain uses TRBV30 with TRBJ2-2; TRBD1 or TRBD2 may be the D gene (5 bases each). The length of the CDR3 is 13 residues. The germline gives CDR1 GTSNPN, CDR2 SVGIG (reference sequence). V dropped 2 bases and J dropped 9 bases, with 13 bases sitting between them. CDR3 DNA sequence: TGTGCCTGGAGTCCGGGACCGCGAAGGGAGCTGTTTTTT. Translated, it gives CAWSPGPRRELFF.

This clonotype was seen ten or more times. This chain joins TRBV2 and TRBJ2-3, with TRBD2 matching 8 bases. Germline V gene data show CDR1 as SNHLY and CDR2 as FYNNEI. CDR3 length equals 12 residues. Trimming at V came to 8 bases and at J to 7 bases, leaving 5 bases not matched to a gene. CDR3 bases: TGTGCCAGCTCCGGGGGGGGAAATACGCAGTATTTT. Encoded protein: CASSGGGNTQYF.

This clonotype came up many times. The chain is built from TRBV4-3 and TRBJ1-3, with 9 nucleotides matching TRBD1. The CDR3 has 17 amino acids. Trimming took 0 bases from V and 7 from J; bases not matched to a gene: 10. CDR1 is LGHNA, CDR2 YSLEER, per germline. CDR3 nucleotides: TGCGCCAGCAGCCAAGATACCGGGGGGACAGGGTACAACACCATATATTTT. Translating gives CASSQDTGGTGYNTIYF.

This clonotype occurred many times. The genes are TRBV19 and TRBJ1-3; D is unresolved. V shed 6 bases and J shed 1 base, with 1 base lying between them. Germline V gene lookup returns CDR1 LNHDA and CDR2 SQIVND (reference sequence). This CDR3 region has 11 residues. In DNA, the CDR3 is TGTGCCAGTAGATCTGGAAACACCATATATTTT. Protein: CASRSGNTIYF.

Details on this clonotype: A much larger clone lies a single base off, so this may be a read error. J is TRBJ2-7 and V is TRBV29-1; D ambiguous. The J call is uncertain, as TRBJ2-5 better fits the DNA end. CDR3 length: 12 residues. The germline CDR1 and CDR2 sequences are SQVTM and ANQGSEA. CDR3: CSVCNLQETQYF. In DNA, the CDR3 is TGCAGCGTTTGCAATCTCCAAGAGACCCAGTACTTC.

As regards this clonotype: The junction and the germline gene differ at one end; a read error may be behind it. The chain is built from TRBV12-3 or TRBV12-4 and TRBJ1-2, with 7 bases identical to TRBD1. The CDR3 runs to 13 residues. In DNA, the CDR3 is TGTGCCAACAGTGCCCGGGACAGTGAGACCTACACCTTC. Translated, it gives CANSARDSETYTF.

This clonotype was counted once. One end of the junction is discordant with germline, which a read error may explain. The V and J genes are TRBV5-5 and TRBJ1-6; D remains unclear. The CDR3 runs 13 residues. The germline V gene has CDR1 SGHKS and CDR2 YYEKEE (reference sequence). The CDR3 spells CASSLAGDSPFHF. Here the CDR3 DNA reads TGTGCCAGCAGCTTGGCCGGGGATTCACCCTTCCACTTT.